This TCR beta chain was observed in a study of T cell changes during pregnancy in multiple sclerosis. The method was immunoSEQ multiplex PCR; TCRdb's version includes in-frame clones alone and lacks a portion of them. The repertoire holds approximately 97,000 clones, with approximately 90% as singletons. CDR1 is MDHEN, CDR2 SYDVKM, per germline. The CDR3 contains 15 residues. V lost 3 bases to trimming and J lost 0 bases, with 11 bases between them. The sequencing used peripheral blood, collected in the second trimester of pregnancy. This chain links TRBV28 with TRBJ1-1, with D hard to call. The sequence was obtained from a female donor in good health, enrolled as a control in a pregnancy study. The CDR3, as DNA: TGTGCCAGCAGTTTCCACACAGACATGAACACTGAAGCTTTCTTT. Its translation: CASSFHTDMNTEAFF. Supplemented by reference TRBV28 and TRBJ1-1, the full variable domain reads DVKVTQSSRYLVKRTGEKVFLECVQDMDHENMFWYRQDPGLGLRLIYFSYDVKMKEKGDIPEGYSVSREKKERFSLILESASTNQTSMYLCASSFHTDMNTEAFFGQGTRLTVV.